The 23 T cell receptor beta chains listed next were all sequenced from one sample in a study of blood T cell repertoires in COVID-19. The repertoire was sequenced with immunoSEQ multiplex PCR; TCRdb's copy has only in-frame clones and lacks some. This sample has 400,000 to 500,000 clones, with more than 80% found just once. Sequencing was done on a sample of peripheral blood. The origin of the receptors is a woman in her twenties or thirties with active or convalescent COVID-19.

The chain recombines TRBV6-2 or TRBV6-3 with TRBJ1-2; 10 bases fit TRBD1. The germline CDR1 and CDR2 sequences are MNHEY and SVGEGT. The trim removed 2 bases at V and 7 bases at J, leaving 4 bases unmatched. CDR3 length: 14 amino acids. The DNA of the CDR3 is TGTGCCAGCAGTTACGGTGGGACAGGGGCTGGCTACACCTTC. Its protein is CASSYGGTGAGYTF.

V and J are TRBV5-1 and TRBJ1-3, with a weak D call TRBD1 (5 bases). This CDR3 spans 15 amino acids. Trimming took 4 bases from V and 0 from J, leaving 11 bases between them. Germline CDR1 is SGHRS and CDR2 is YFSETQ. In DNA, the CDR3 is TGCGCCAGCAGCCGGGACTTCGGCTCTGGAAACACCATATATTTT. It yields the protein CASSRDFGSGNTIYF.

The rearrangement links TRBV29-1 to TRBJ2-3; D is possibly TRBD1 (6 bases). V was trimmed by 7 bases and J by 2 bases, leaving 19 bases between them. This CDR3 contains 15 residues. Germline V gene sequence: CDR1 SQVTM, CDR2 ANQGSEA. Here the CDR3 reads CSATSGPGVTDTQYF. CDR3 DNA sequence: TGCAGCGCCACCTCTGGGCCAGGGGTCACAGATACGCAGTATTTT.

In regard to this clone: Other DNA sequences in the sample encode the same CDR3. The chain uses TRBV5-1 and TRBJ2-3; a possible D gene is TRBD2 (6 bases). CDR3 length: 14 amino acids. The ends were cut back, 5 bases at V and 0 bases at J, with 10 bases in the middle. Looked up from germline, CDR1 is SGHRS and CDR2 is YFSETQ. The CDR3 DNA is TGCGCCAGCAGGGGTAGCGGTAGCACAGATACGCAGTATTTT. The encoded protein is CASRGSGSTDTQYF.

This chain uses TRBV5-1 with TRBJ2-2; unclear D gene. The germline V gene has CDR1 SGHRS and CDR2 YFSETQ. There are 15 residues in the CDR3. Deletions cut 0 bases from V and 1 base from J, with 7 bases between. CDR3 protein: CASSLGAGNTGELFF. CDR3 DNA: TGCGCCAGCAGCTTGGGTGCAGGGAACACCGGGGAGCTGTTTTTT.

The chain employs TRBV3-1 (or the pseudogene TRBV3-2) and TRBJ2-7, with D perhaps matching TRBD1 (6 bases). The CDR3 is made up of 14 amino acids. V lost 2 bases and J 7 bases, leaving 15 bases between the germline ends. In germline, CDR1 is LGHDT, CDR2 YNNKEL (reference sequence). The CDR3 reads CASSQLQGAGEQYF. The CDR3 coding sequence is TGTGCCAGCAGCCAACTACAGGGAGCAGGAGAGCAGTACTTC.

This clone was recorded once. The rearrangement uses TRBV10-1 and TRBJ2-7, with D unclear. From germline, CDR1 is WNHNN and CDR2 SYGVQD (reference sequence). V lost 3 bases to trimming and J lost 3 bases, with 6 bases between them. The CDR3 sequence is 12 residues long. The CDR3 spells CASSEELYEQYF. Written as DNA, the CDR3 is TGCGCCAGCAGTGAAGAGCTCTACGAGCAGTACTTC.

The table lists this clone with a count of one. V is TRBV19 and J is TRBJ1-2; 8 bases align to TRBD1. The CDR3 extends over 12 amino acids. The V gene end was trimmed by 6 bases and the J gene end by 4 bases; junction bases not matched to a gene: 1. CDR1 is LNHDA, CDR2 SQIVND, per germline (reference sequence). The CDR3 sequence: CASSRGPYGYTF. For the CDR3, the DNA is TGTGCCAGTAGCAGGGGGCCCTATGGCTACACCTTC.

The J gene is TRBJ1-1, the V gene TRBV15, with TRBD1 as a possible D gene (6 bases). V lost 0 bases and J lost 4, with 18 bases in between. The CDR3 consists of 17 residues. The germline CDR1 and CDR2 sequences are LNHNV and YYDKDF (reference sequence). CDR3 sequence: CATSRDRPGTQFTEAFF. The CDR3 coding sequence is TGTGCCACCAGCAGAGATCGCCCCGGGACACAGTTCACTGAAGCTTTCTTT. The whole variable domain, remainder taken from reference TRBV15 and TRBJ1-1, is DAMVIQNPRYQVTQFGKPVTLSCSQTLNHNVMYWYQQKSSQAPKLLFHYYDKDFNNEADTPDNFQSRRPNTSFCFLDIRSPGLGDTAMYLCATSRDRPGTQFTEAFFGQGTRLTVV.

This clone was seen just once. The chain combines TRBV27 with TRBJ1-1; D is ambiguous. Deletions cut 4 bases from V and 1 base from J, with 10 bases between. Germline loops: CDR1 MNHEY, CDR2 SMNVEV (reference sequence). This CDR3 is built from 14 residues. The CDR3 sequence: CASSSLPRNTEAFF. For the CDR3, the DNA is TGTGCCAGCAGTTCCCTTCCCAGGAACACTGAAGCTTTCTTT.

The chain is built from TRBV12-3 or TRBV12-4 and TRBJ1-2, with a weak D call TRBD1 (6 bases). The V end was cut by 5 bases, the J end by 8 bases, with 15 bases between. This CDR3 is built from 13 residues. CDR3 coding DNA: TGTGCCAGCAGTCTAACAGGGTTTGGGGGCTACACCTTC. Protein: CASSLTGFGGYTF.

The chain couples TRBV6-5 to TRBJ1-4, with 11 bases fitting TRBD1. With V trimmed by 11 bases and J by 7 bases, 6 bases remained unmatched. CDR3 length: 13 residues. Germline values: CDR1 MNHEY, CDR2 SVGAGI. The CDR3 is CAGRTGGFEKLFF. The CDR3 region has the DNA TGTGCCGGACGGACAGGGGGCTTTGAAAAACTGTTTTTT.

The chain is built from TRBV4-1 and TRBJ2-2, with TRBD2 identical over 9 bases. Germline V gene lookup returns CDR1 MGHRA and CDR2 YSYEKL. V trimming: 1 base; J trimming: 8 bases; junction bases outside the gene matches: 17. The CDR3 has 19 residues. The CDR3 reads CASSQGPFGGRADSGELFF. Written as DNA, the CDR3 is TGCGCCAGCAGCCAAGGTCCATTTGGCGGGAGGGCCGATTCGGGGGAGCTGTTTTTT.

The chain recombines TRBV20-1 with TRBJ1-4, with 9 bases aligning to TRBD1. The CDR3 length is 15 residues. V was clipped by 3 bases and J by 5 bases; unmatched bases: 7. In germline, CDR1 is DFQATT, CDR2 SNEGSKA (reference sequence). The CDR3 sequence is CSASIQGQGNEKLFF. The CDR3 DNA sequence: TGCAGTGCTAGTATTCAGGGACAGGGAAATGAAAAACTGTTTTTT.

The rearrangement joins TRBV5-6 to TRBJ1-5; 8 bases are shared with TRBD1. The CDR3 is 15 amino acids. The V gene's germline CDR1 is SGHDT and CDR2 YYEEEE. Losses at the gene ends were 4 bases for V and 3 bases for J; bases not matched to a gene: 6. CDR3 coding DNA: TGTGCCAGCAGCCTCGCAGGGGGCCCCAATCAGCCCCAGCATTTT. This encodes CASSLAGGPNQPQHF. The variable domain in full, with the rest retrieved from reference TRBV5-6 and TRBJ1-5, is DAGVTQSPTHLIKTRGQQVTLRCSPKSGHDTVSWYQQALGQGPQFIFQYYEEEERQRGNFPDRFSGHQFPNYSSELNVNALLLGDSALYLCASSLAGGPNQPQHFGDGTRLSIL.

The rearrangement links TRBV30 to TRBJ1-6; D might be TRBD1 (5 bases). Germline CDR1 is GTSNPN and CDR2 is SVGIG (reference sequence). V was clipped by 7 bases and J by 6 bases, with 19 bases between them. CDR3 length: 15 residues. CDR3 coding DNA: TGTGCCTCGTTAAGCGGGGACGGCCGTAATTCACCCCTCCACTTT. Its protein is CASLSGDGRNSPLHF.

V and J are TRBV27 and TRBJ2-1, with TRBD2 as a possible D gene (6 bases). Germline assignment: CDR1 MNHEY and CDR2 SMNVEV (reference sequence). CDR3 length equals 14 residues. V was cut by 3 bases and J by 0 bases, with 6 bases left in between. The CDR3: CASSLGGSYNEQFF. The CDR3 DNA reads TGTGCCAGCAGTTTGGGGGGCTCCTACAATGAGCAGTTCTTC.

This chain links TRBV30 with TRBJ1-2; D is unresolved. V was cut by 3 bases and J by 8 bases, with 10 bases left in between. The germline CDR1 and CDR2 sequences are GTSNPN and SVGIG (reference sequence). The CDR3 is 11 residues long. The CDR3 is CAWSFTEGYTF. In DNA, the CDR3 is TGTGCCTGGAGCTTTACGGAGGGCTACACCTTC.

V is TRBV5-6 and J is TRBJ1-2; 7 bases align to TRBD1. The trim removed 4 bases at V and 1 base at J, leaving 7 bases unmatched. The CDR3 length is 15 residues. The V gene's germline CDR1 is SGHDT and CDR2 YYEEEE. The CDR3 DNA reads as TGTGCCAGCAGCGTCCGGGACAGCCTTAACTATGGCTACACCTTC. Protein: CASSVRDSLNYGYTF.

The chain recombines TRBV5-4 with TRBJ1-5, with 7 bases fitting TRBD1. Germline values: CDR1 SGHNT, CDR2 YYREEE (reference sequence). The CDR3 contains 15 residues. Trimming removed 3 bases from V and 6 bases from J; junction bases left unmatched: 9. The CDR3, as DNA: TGTGCCAGCAGCTCTGGTGAGGGGGCAGGTCAGCCCCAGCATTTT. Its translation is CASSSGEGAGQPQHF.

The rearrangement uses TRBV27 and TRBJ2-5; maybe TRBD1 (6 bases). This CDR3 contains 15 residues. V gave up 1 base and J gave up 4 bases, with 13 bases separating them. Germline-derived CDR1 and CDR2 are MNHEY and SMNVEV (reference sequence). CDR3: CASSLYGGEIETQYF. The CDR3 region has the DNA TGTGCCAGCAGTTTATATGGGGGCGAGATAGAGACCCAGTACTTC.

The chain uses TRBV7-9 and TRBJ1-3, with a possible D match to TRBD1 (6 bases). CDR3 size: 15 residues. Looked up from germline, CDR1 is SEHNR and CDR2 is FQNEAQ (reference sequence). The V and J ends lost 5 bases and 3 bases respectively, with 14 bases between them. For the CDR3, the DNA is TGTGCCAGCAGCAAAGACAGGTTTGATGGAAACACCATATATTTT. As protein: CASSKDRFDGNTIYF. Filled out from reference TRBV7-9 and TRBJ1-3, the complete variable domain reads DTGVSQNPRHKITKRGQNVTFRCDPISEHNRLYWYRQTLGQGPEFLTYFQNEAQLEKSRLLSDRFSAERPKGSFSTLEIQRTEQGDSAMYLCASSKDRFDGNTIYFGEGSWLTVV.

In its sample, this clone was seen many times. The chain recombines TRBV3-1 (or the pseudogene TRBV3-2) with TRBJ2-1; 8 bases line up with TRBD2. CDR1 LGHDT and CDR2 YNNKEL come from the germline V gene (reference sequence). V lost 3 bases and J lost 6; bases outside the gene matches: 10. The CDR3 has 16 residues. CDR3 residues: CASSQGGGFLINEQFF. The DNA for the CDR3 is TGTGCCAGCAGCCAGGGCGGGGGGTTCTTGATCAATGAGCAGTTCTTC.